This section outlines one TCR beta chain sequence together with its context. Using immunoSEQ multiplex PCR, the repertoire was profiled, and TCRdb retains in-frame clones only, with some absent. The top ten clones hold over 1.5% of a sample with 110,000 to 150,000 clones, roughly 92% of them seen once. The sample comes from a study of T cell responses to AZD1222 COVID-19 vaccine. Study-level background: Pooled in the analysis were second doses at about 4 or about 12 weeks.

This specimen consisted of peripheral blood, obtained on day 0 of AZD1222 vaccination. The receptor was isolated from an adult in good health.

The CDR3 nucleotides are TGTGCCAGCTCGCCCCGTCATGGGGGACTTAATTCACCCCTCCACTTT. This encodes CASSPRHGGLNSPLHF. The V gene is TRBV18, the J gene TRBJ1-6; D is possibly TRBD1 (5 bases). Germline lookup yields CDR1 KGHSH and CDR2 LQKENI. The CDR3 contains 16 residues. V gave up 6 bases and J gave up 6 bases, with 18 bases separating them.